These 32 T cell receptor beta chains were sequenced from one sample in a study of blood T cells in healthy people across ages. Combining a sample-barcoded 5' primer with a J-beta primer mix, a second PCR ran for 7 to 11 cycles. TCRdb reprocessed the 5' RACE reads via MiXCR and lists one record per CDR3 protein. The sample contains 250,000 to 300,000 distinct CDR3 sequences, roughly 27% of which appear only once. The sequencing input was blood. The receptors were gathered from a woman aged 70-85 years in good health.

The V gene is TRBV10-3, the J gene TRBJ1-4; D is ambiguous. V dropped 7 bases and J dropped 5 bases, with 8 bases sitting between them. Germline lookup yields CDR1 ENHRY and CDR2 SYGVKD. There are 12 residues in the CDR3. As DNA, the CDR3 is TGTGCCATCAAAGCCCCGAATGAAAAACTGTTTTTT. Protein sequence: CAIKAPNEKLFF.

The chain has TRBV7-9 and TRBJ2-1, with TRBD1 identical over 8 bases. Germline V CDR1 and CDR2: SEHNR, FQNEAQ (reference sequence). V was clipped by 1 base and J by 7 bases; unmatched bases: 9. The length of the CDR3 is 16 residues. This CDR3 is CASSLEGGQGANEQFF. The CDR3 DNA is TGTGCCAGCAGCTTAGAAGGTGGCCAGGGGGCAAATGAGCAGTTCTTC.

About this clonotype itself: The CDR3 end shows no conserved phenylalanine or tryptophan, and so a read error is likely. No DNA is shown, since the ends of the CDR3 on it are uncertain; the CDR3 is the one TCRdb lists. V usage is TRBV7-2 and J usage is TRBJ2-7; the D call in the table, TRBD2, was not verified against the DNA. 8 amino acids form the CDR3, both terminal residues included. Germline CDR1 is SGHTA and CDR2 is FQGNSA. The CDR3 sequence is CASSSSPS.

The gene calls are TRBV10-2 and TRBJ2-3; 7 bases agree with TRBD1. With 8 bases clipped from V and 1 base from J, the junction kept 9 bases outside the gene matches. The germline V gene has CDR1 WSHSY and CDR2 SAAADI. The CDR3 consists of 15 residues. Here the CDR3 reads CASHPRTGRTDTQYF. The CDR3 DNA reads as TGCGCCAGCCATCCCCGGACAGGCCGCACAGATACGCAGTATTTT.

CDR3 protein: CASSQGQRSSYNEQFF. Here the CDR3 DNA reads TGTGCCAGCAGCCAAGGCCAGCGTAGCTCCTACAATGAGCAGTTCTTC. This chain joins TRBV3-1 and TRBJ2-1, with no clear D. V was pared by 1 base and J by 0 bases, with 10 bases between. Germline V gene sequence: CDR1 LGHDT, CDR2 YNNKEL (reference sequence). The CDR3 has 16 amino acids.

This clonotype was seen a handful of times. This chain links TRBV2 with TRBJ2-2, with 8 bases identical to TRBD1. CDR1 SNHLY and CDR2 FYNNEI come from the germline V gene. The CDR3 runs to 14 residues. Trimming cost V 7 bases and J 7 bases; bases outside gene matches: 8. The CDR3 loop is CASKDRGVVGELFF. As DNA, the CDR3 is TGTGCCAGCAAAGACAGGGGAGTGGTCGGGGAGCTGTTTTTT.

V and J are TRBV11-2 and TRBJ2-4, with TRBD2 identical over 16 bases. Germline-derived CDR1 and CDR2 are SGHAT and FQNNGV. The CDR3 runs to 16 residues. The junction had 4 bases not matched to a gene; V was cut back by 8 bases and J by 3 bases. CDR3 sequence reads: CASGTSGRVGKNIQYF. The CDR3 region has the DNA TGTGCCAGCGGGACTAGCGGGAGGGTTGGCAAAAACATTCAGTACTTC.

The chain links TRBV4-3 to TRBJ1-1, with D possibly matching TRBD1 (5 bases). Germline V gene lookup returns CDR1 LGHNA and CDR2 YSLEER. V was pared by 3 bases and J by 1 base, with 9 bases between. The CDR3 has 14 amino acids. DNA of the CDR3: TGCGCCAGCAGCCAGGGGCAGAAGAACACTGAAGCTTTCTTT. As protein: CASSQGQKNTEAFF.

The chain employs TRBV18 and TRBJ2-1; either TRBD1 or TRBD2 may supply D (6 bases each). Germline CDR1 and CDR2: KGHSH and LQKENI. The V end was cut by 7 bases, the J end by 7 bases, with 14 bases between. This CDR3 contains 13 residues. In DNA form, the CDR3 reads TGTGCCAGCTGGGGGGCCCCGCGGAATGAGCAGTTCTTC. Protein: CASWGAPRNEQFF.

The gene calls are TRBV7-2 and TRBJ2-6; D gene ambiguous. The CDR3 sequence is 13 residues long. Trimming stripped 1 base from V and 3 bases from J, with 1 base between. Germline CDR1 is SGHTA and CDR2 is FQGNSA. CDR3 region: CASSLVGANVLTF. CDR3 in DNA: TGTGCCAGCAGCTTAGTTGGGGCCAACGTCCTGACTTTC. The full variable domain, its missing parts supplied by reference TRBV7-2 and TRBJ2-6, is GAGVSQSPSNKVTEKGKDVELRCDPISGHTALYWYRQSLGQGLEFLIYFQGNSAPDKSGLPSDRFSAERTGGSVSTLTIQRTQQEDSAVYLCASSLVGANVLTFGAGSRLTVL.

This clonotype was recorded a few times. Mismatch with germline at one junction end may stem from a read error. The V and J genes are TRBV28 and TRBJ2-7; a weak D match, TRBD2 (5 bases). Looked up from germline, CDR1 is MDHEN and CDR2 is SYDVKM. The CDR3 is 12 residues long. The CDR3 sequence is CTSKPGSYEQYF. In DNA, the CDR3 is TGTACCAGCAAGCCGGGATCCTACGAGCAGTACTTC.

V gene TRBV7-2 combines with J gene TRBJ2-3; D uncertain. CDR3 length: 14 amino acids. Germline-derived CDR1 and CDR2 are SGHTA and FQGNSA. Deletions cut 5 bases from V and 2 bases from J, with 11 bases between. CDR3 region: CASSPRRLTDTQYF. The CDR3, as DNA: TGTGCCAGCAGCCCACGGCGCCTCACAGATACGCAGTATTTT.

Only a few counts were recorded for this clonotype. DNA of the CDR3: TGTGCCAGCAGTTTAGGAGGACTCCTGTACCAAGAGACCCAGTACTTC. This codes for CASSLGGLLYQETQYF. V and J are TRBV28 and TRBJ2-5; D is perhaps TRBD2 (5 bases). The CDR3 has 16 amino acids. Germline assignment: CDR1 MDHEN and CDR2 SYDVKM. Trimming removed 2 bases at V and 0 bases at J, with 13 bases between.

This clonotype was seen a few times. J is TRBJ2-6 and V is TRBV5-1; 7 positions match TRBD1. CDR1 SGHRS and CDR2 YFSETQ come from the germline V gene. This CDR3 comprises 16 residues. J was trimmed by 4 bases and V by 3 bases; bases with no gene match: 7. The CDR3 DNA reads TGCGCCAGCAGCTACCGACAGGGATCCGGGGCCAACGTCCTGACTTTC. Its protein is CASSYRQGSGANVLTF.

Only a few counts were recorded for this clonotype. The rearrangement uses TRBV12-3 or TRBV12-4 and TRBJ2-1; 8 bases line up with TRBD2. Matching the DNA end better, TRBJ2-7 makes the J call doubtful. The CDR3 length is 15 residues. The CDR3 bases are TGTGCCAGCAGTTCGATTAGCGGGGCTTCCTACGAGCAGTACTTC. It codes for CASSSISGASYEQYF.

In this sample, this clonotype turned up a few times. This sequence joins TRBV5-1 and TRBJ2-7; possibly TRBD2 for D (6 bases). V was pared by 0 bases and J by 7 bases, with 17 bases between. This CDR3 region has 15 residues. CDR1 and CDR2 (germline): SGHRS, YFSETQ. CDR3 sequence reads: CASSLGAGTRGEQYF. CDR3 bases: TGCGCCAGCAGCTTGGGTGCGGGAACGAGAGGTGAGCAGTACTTC.

A word on this clonotype: One end of the junction does not line up with germline, which may come from a read error. J is TRBJ2-1 and V is TRBV11-2; 8 bases map to TRBD2. From germline, CDR1 is SGHAT and CDR2 FQNNGV. The CDR3 is made up of 15 amino acids. The CDR3 DNA is TGTGCCGGCAGCTTAGGACTAGCCATTTACAATGAGCAGTTCTTC. Amino acids: CAGSLGLAIYNEQFF.

This clonotype was seen a few times. V is TRBV29-1 and J is TRBJ2-5; perhaps D is TRBD1 or TRBD2 (5 bases each). The V and J ends lost 5 bases and 5 bases respectively, with 12 bases between them. CDR3 size: 12 residues. CDR1 and CDR2 (germline): SQVTM, ANQGSEA. CDR3 coding DNA: TGCAGCGTTCGCCTGGGACGGGAGACCCAGTACTTC. Encoded protein: CSVRLGRETQYF.

This chain connects TRBV19 to TRBJ1-1; possible D gene TRBD1, 5 bases. The V and J ends lost 7 bases and 1 base respectively, with 16 bases between them. The CDR3 extends over 15 amino acids. Germline assignment: CDR1 LNHDA and CDR2 SQIVND (reference sequence). CDR3 loop: CASTLRGGRNTEAFF. For the CDR3, the DNA is TGTGCCAGTACCCTAAGGGGTGGGAGGAACACTGAAGCTTTCTTT.

This chain uses TRBV6-1 with TRBJ2-7; D is uncertain. This CDR3 comprises 14 residues. The ends were cut back, 8 bases at V and 2 bases at J, with 16 bases in the middle. The germline V gene has CDR1 MNHNS and CDR2 SASEGT. In DNA form, the CDR3 reads TGTGCCAGCGGCGGCAGCCAACCTCCCTACGAGCAGTACTTC. Amino acid sequence: CASGGSQPPYEQYF.

On this clonotype itself: A junction end diverges from the germline sequence, so it may reflect a read error. The chain joins TRBV12-3 or TRBV12-4 to TRBJ1-6; possibly TRBD1 for D (5 bases). The CDR3 extends over 15 amino acids. CDR3 nucleotide sequence: TGTGCCACCAGTCCTGCCCGGGGGAAGGGTTCACCCCTCCACTTT. It specifies CATSPARGKGSPLHF.

A few counts support this clonotype. This chain joins TRBV9 and TRBJ2-2; 13 bases map to TRBD2. V dropped 3 bases and J dropped 9; count of bases not matched to a gene: 5. The CDR3 totals 15 residues. Germline V gene lookup returns CDR1 SGDLS and CDR2 YYNGEE. The CDR3, as DNA: TGTGCCAGCAGCGGCGGGACTAGCGGGACGCGGGAGCTGTTTTTT. Translating it yields CASSGGTSGTRELFF. Based on the CDR3 plus reference TRBV9 and TRBJ2-2, the full variable domain is DSGVTQTPKHLITATGQRVTLRCSPRSGDLSVYWYQQSLDQGLQFLIQYYNGEERAKGNILERFSAQQFPDLHSELNLSSLELGDSALYFCASSGGTSGTRELFFGEGSRLTVL.

This clonotype has just a few counts. No conserved phenylalanine or tryptophan ends this CDR3, so it is likely a read error. This chain uses TRBV3-1 with TRBJ2-3; D possibly corresponds to TRBD2 (6 bases). Germline loops: CDR1 LGHDT, CDR2 YNNKEL (reference sequence). This CDR3 region has 12 residues. Trimming took 4 bases from V and 9 from J, leaving 11 bases between them. CDR3 protein: CASSLDSGTQYS. The CDR3 DNA follows: TGTGCCAGCAGCCTTGACAGCGGGACGCAGTATTCT.

This clonotype was seen only a few times. This chain joins TRBV7-3 and TRBJ2-1; the D gene is possibly TRBD2 (6 bases). V was trimmed by 5 bases and J by 0 bases, leaving 11 bases between them. Germline lookup yields CDR1 SGHTA and CDR2 FQGTGA. There are 15 residues in the CDR3. The CDR3 DNA reads as TGTGCCAGCAGCGACGGGAGTACCTCCTACAATGAGCAGTTCTTC. It is translated as CASSDGSTSYNEQFF.

The genes are TRBV28 and TRBJ1-1; no clear D gene. Germline V gene lookup returns CDR1 MDHEN and CDR2 SYDVKM. CDR3 size: 14 residues. The ends were cut back, 6 bases at V and 1 base at J, with 12 bases in the middle. CDR3 DNA: TGTGCCAGCAGCCCTACTCCGTGGAACACTGAAGCTTTCTTT. This gives the protein CASSPTPWNTEAFF.

This sequence joins TRBV7-9 and TRBJ2-1; 12 bases line up with TRBD2. Judging by the DNA end, TRBJ2-7 fits better; the J call may be wrong. The germline V gene has CDR1 SEHNR and CDR2 FQNEAQ (reference sequence). The CDR3 is made up of 16 amino acids. The chain's CDR3 is CASSSPELAGGYEQYF. CDR3 DNA: TGTGCCAGCAGCTCCCCGGAACTAGCGGGAGGTTACGAGCAGTACTTC.

This clonotype was seen a handful of times. The chain is built from TRBV27 and TRBJ2-5; 7 bases are shared with TRBD2. V shed 4 bases and J 4 bases; nucleotides not matched to a gene: 9. CDR3 length: 15 residues. The germline V gene encodes CDR1 MNHEY and CDR2 SMNVEV (reference sequence). The CDR3 spells CASSSLADFRETQYF. DNA of the CDR3: TGTGCCAGCAGTTCCCTAGCGGACTTCCGAGAGACCCAGTACTTC.

This chain links TRBV3-1 with TRBJ2-3; D is uncertain. This CDR3 region has 12 residues. V was cut by 9 bases and J by 13 bases, with 20 bases left in between. Germline V lookup: CDR1 LGHDT, CDR2 YNNKEL (reference sequence). For the CDR3, the DNA is TGTGCCAGTGGTCGGAGTGGAGAATCGAAGTATTTT. Protein product: CASGRSGESKYF.

The genes are TRBV6-1 and TRBJ2-5; a possible D gene is TRBD2 (6 bases). Germline CDR1 and CDR2: MNHNS and SASEGT. The CDR3 consists of 13 residues. Trimming left V 8 bases short and J 2 bases short, with 12 bases between. The CDR3 spells CASGGSGQETQYF. As DNA, the CDR3 is TGTGCCAGCGGAGGGTCGGGACAAGAGACCCAGTACTTC.

V usage is TRBV25-1 and J usage is TRBJ1-2; weak D call: TRBD1 (5 bases). V was cut by 7 bases and J by 8 bases, with 17 bases left in between. Germline V gene lookup returns CDR1 MGHDK and CDR2 SYGVNS. The CDR3 extends over 13 amino acids. The chain's CDR3 is CASMYPGIGGYTF. The CDR3 nucleotides are TGTGCCAGCATGTACCCAGGGATCGGGGGCTACACCTTC.

The chain couples TRBV7-9 to TRBJ2-1; D may be TRBD2 (6 bases). Gene TRBJ2-5 matches the end of the DNA better, so the J call may be wrong. The CDR3 sequence is 15 residues long. CDR1 and CDR2 from the germline V gene are SEHNR and FQNEAQ (reference sequence). The CDR3 is CASSLATSSAETQYF. For the CDR3, the DNA is TGTGCCAGCAGCTTAGCCACTAGCTCGGCAGAGACCCAGTACTTC.

This clonotype was picked up a small number of times. This rearrangement joins TRBV29-1 to TRBJ2-3; 10 bases line up with TRBD1. This CDR3 has 16 residues. Trimming removed 3 bases from V and 4 bases from J; junction bases left unmatched: 10. Germline CDR1 reads SQVTM; CDR2 reads ANQGSEA. In DNA, the CDR3 is TGCAGCGTTGATCAGGAGTGGGGGACAGGGGCAGATACGCAGTATTTT. Amino acid sequence: CSVDQEWGTGADTQYF.